Below are 5 T cell receptor beta chains sequenced from a single sample in a study of graft-versus-host responses after intestinal transplantation (dated by TCRdb to the early 2020s). Reading the label with the study, this specimen's time point is: cells obtained before transplantation from donor or recipient. These receptors' targets are unknown. The library came from the immunoSEQ multiplex PCR assay. In its TCRdb copy, this immuneACCESS table keeps in-frame sequences only and misses some clones. Where compared with another copy, unresolved V genes explain less than half of these, and the others have no known cause. Present in this sample are tens of thousands of clones, around nine tenths of which were seen just once. 2.5% of the sample comes from the top ten. The sample here was unstimulated CD4+ T cells sorted from spleen or lymph node cells, taken before transplant. Every receptor here comes from a human donor who was the organ donor for an intestinal transplant.

V is TRBV6-6 and J is TRBJ2-4, with a possible D match to TRBD2 (6 bases). Germline CDR1 MNHNY, CDR2 SVGAGI (reference sequence). Trimming shortened V by 5 bases and J by 2 bases, and 10 bases separated the two germline ends. This CDR3 is 14 amino acids long. The CDR3 DNA reads as TGTGCCAGCAGTCATACTAGCCCCAAAAACATTCAGTACTTC. Translated, it gives CASSHTSPKNIQYF.

The chain employs TRBV20-1 and TRBJ2-7, with D uncertain. This CDR3 contains 10 residues. Germline CDR1 reads DFQATT; CDR2 reads SNEGSKA (reference sequence). Trimming pared 3 bases from V and 3 bases from J, leaving 3 bases between. The CDR3 DNA reads as TGCAGTGCTAGTGACTACGAGCAGTACTTC. Protein: CSASDYEQYF.

This sequence joins TRBV9 and TRBJ1-2, with TRBD1 matching 9 bases. Germline CDR1 is SGDLS and CDR2 is YYNGEE. This CDR3 is 16 amino acids long. J lost 7 bases, V lost 7 bases, and 17 bases had no gene match. CDR3 amino acids: CASGKLSQGAPGGYTF. The CDR3 DNA reads TGTGCCAGCGGCAAACTATCACAGGGGGCGCCGGGTGGCTACACCTTC.

The chain combines TRBV7-8 with TRBJ2-7; D tentatively reads TRBD1 or TRBD2 (6 bases each). V shed 7 bases and J shed 2 bases, with 21 bases lying between them. The length of the CDR3 is 16 residues. Germline V gene sequence: CDR1 SGHVS, CDR2 FQNEAQ. The CDR3 region is CASIPSTGRFPYEQYF. DNA of the CDR3: TGTGCCAGCATCCCCAGTACAGGGAGGTTTCCCTACGAGCAGTACTTC.

This clone was picked up one time. This chain uses TRBV12-5 with TRBJ2-3, with 9 bases aligning to TRBD2. Per the germline V gene, CDR1 is LGHNT and CDR2 is FRNRAP. After removal of 5 bases from V and 3 bases from J, the junction contained 9 bases not matched to a gene. The CDR3 loop spans 16 amino acids. CDR3 sequence: CASGLGLAGSTDTQYF. CDR3 in DNA: TGTGCTAGTGGTCTCGGGCTAGCGGGATCGACAGATACGCAGTATTTT.